The sequence of this T cell receptor beta chain was determined in a study of blood T cell repertoires in COVID-19. Study at large: The study drew acute and convalescent COVID-19 samples from the United States, Italy and Spain.

J lost 6 bases, V lost 5 bases, and 15 bases had no gene match. Germline CDR1 is MDHEN and CDR2 is SYDVKM. The length of the CDR3 is 16 residues. Repertoires were generated with immunoSEQ multiplex PCR, while TCRdb's copy carries only in-frame clones and drops some. The sample shows 95,000 to 150,000 clones, around 79% of them seen only once. The material sequenced was peripheral blood. This TCR came from a man aged 70 or older with acute or convalescent COVID-19. This chain joins TRBV28 and TRBJ1-2, with 7 bases matching TRBD1. The CDR3 region is CASSPLEGAYRNGYTF. The CDR3 bases are TGTGCCAGCAGTCCGCTCGAGGGGGCCTACCGGAATGGCTACACCTTC.